The clone carrying this T cell receptor (beta chain) was seen a few times. The CDR3 loop spans 11 amino acids. Germline CDR1 is DFQATT and CDR2 is SNEGSKA (reference sequence). Trimming removed 7 bases at V and 0 bases at J, with 6 bases between. Using immunoSEQ multiplex PCR, the repertoire was profiled, and TCRdb retains in-frame clones only, with some absent. The sample contains a few hundred thousand clones, 70% of which appear only once. These data are taken from a study of cytotoxic CD8 clonotypes in ibrutinib-treated CLL. The sample consisted of PBMCs, taken after 24 months of ibrutinib treatment. The chain joins TRBV20-1 to TRBJ1-1; D gene ambiguous. The TCR sequence derives from a human donor with chronic lymphocytic leukemia. The CDR3 sequence is CSGLMNTEAFF. In DNA form, the CDR3 reads TGCAGTGGGCTCATGAACACTGAAGCTTTCTTT.